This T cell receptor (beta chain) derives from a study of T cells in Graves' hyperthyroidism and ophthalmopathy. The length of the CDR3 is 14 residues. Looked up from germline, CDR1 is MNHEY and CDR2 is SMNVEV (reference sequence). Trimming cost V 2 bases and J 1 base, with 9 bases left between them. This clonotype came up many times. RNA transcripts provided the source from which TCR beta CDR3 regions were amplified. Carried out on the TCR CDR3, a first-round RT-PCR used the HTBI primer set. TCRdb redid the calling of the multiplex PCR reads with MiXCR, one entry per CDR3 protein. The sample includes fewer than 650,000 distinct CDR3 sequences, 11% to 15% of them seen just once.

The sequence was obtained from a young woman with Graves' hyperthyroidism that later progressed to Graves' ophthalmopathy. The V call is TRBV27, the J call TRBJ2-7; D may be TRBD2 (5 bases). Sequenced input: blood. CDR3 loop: CASSLVRESYEQYF. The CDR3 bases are TGTGCCAGCAGTTTAGTGAGGGAGTCCTACGAGCAGTACTTC.